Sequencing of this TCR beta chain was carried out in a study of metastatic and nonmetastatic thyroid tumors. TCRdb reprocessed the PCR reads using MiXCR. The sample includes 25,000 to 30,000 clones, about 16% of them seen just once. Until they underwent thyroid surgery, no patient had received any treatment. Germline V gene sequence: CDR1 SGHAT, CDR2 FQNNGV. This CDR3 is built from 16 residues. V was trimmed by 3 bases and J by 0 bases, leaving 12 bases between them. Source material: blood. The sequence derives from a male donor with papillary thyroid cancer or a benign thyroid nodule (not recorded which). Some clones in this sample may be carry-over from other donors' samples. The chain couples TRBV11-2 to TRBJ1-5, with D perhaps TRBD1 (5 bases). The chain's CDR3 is CASSLVGGDSNQPQHF. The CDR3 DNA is TGTGCCAGCAGCTTGGTGGGAGGGGATAGCAATCAGCCCCAGCATTTT.